This T cell receptor (beta chain) was recorded in a study of shared clonotypes between healthy human individuals. Study background: Donors, aged 18 to 49, were two women and three men. There were three CD4 naive, three CD4 memory, two CD8 naive and one CD8 memory plates per donor.

Original processing methods: Junction-only sequences without quality scores were provided by ImmunoSEQ, so filtering was different. TCRdb's copy holds only in-frame clones and misses some; the assay was immunoSEQ multiplex PCR. That table gives V, J and clone size, and the DNA gave D and trimming. The sample shows approximately 980,000 clones, around three quarters of them seen only once. This CDR3 spans 17 amino acids. Unmatched junction bases numbered 4, after V lost 4 bases and J lost 0 bases. Germline V gives CDR1 GTSNPN, CDR2 SVGIG (reference sequence). Points from the study as a whole: Memory subsets generally showed lower estimated richness than naive subsets.

A remark on this clone: No antigen is known for it.

The sequence was collected from a man aged 18 to 30 in good health. The chain links TRBV30 to TRBJ2-6, with 12 positions matching TRBD1. The sequencing input was memory CD4+ T cells sorted from blood. Indicated subset: CD45RA-negative fraction. In DNA, the CDR3 is TGTGCCTGGACCCGGGGACAGGGGGCCTCTGGGGCCAACGTCCTGACTTTC. As protein: CAWTRGQGASGANVLTF.